A selection of T cell receptor beta chains follows, all from one sample in a study of blood T cells in healthy people across ages. Using its own MiXCR run on the 5' RACE reads, TCRdb lists one record per CDR3 protein. The profile shows about 670,000 distinct CDR3 sequences, roughly two fifths of them singletons. The sample was blood. The receptors stem from a man older than 75 in good health. CDR3s include the opening cysteine and the closing phenylalanine or tryptophan. Fields, in order: V gene, J gene, D gene, CDR3 length, clone size, CDR3 DNA, CDR3 protein. A D gene is named only where the DNA matches it firmly. Size is omitted from some rows. Given values are once, few, many or a class for expanded clones.

>TRBV7-2|TRBJ2-1|.|12|.
TGTGCCAGCAGCTCCCAACACAATGAGCAGTTCTTC
CASSSQHNEQFF
>TRBV24-1|TRBJ2-5|.|14|.
TGTGCCACCAGTGATTTTAACAGAATAGGGACCCAGTACTTC
CATSDFNRIGTQYF
>TRBV20-1|TRBJ1-4|TRBD1|15|.
TGCAGTGCTAGAGCGGTATCCGGGACAGGGGAAAAACTGTTTTTT
CSARAVSGTGEKLFF
>TRBV12-5|TRBJ2-1|TRBD2|20|few
TGTGCTAGTGGTTCTAGTATGCGGGAGGGCTCTCCGAGCTCCTACAATGAGCAGTTCTTC
CASGSSMREGSPSSYNEQFF
>TRBV6-5|TRBJ2-5|.|15|.
TGTGCCAGCAGACCGGACGGACTCAGGGGAGAGACCCAGTACTTC
CASRPDGLRGETQYF
>TRBV7-9|TRBJ1-2|TRBD1|12|.
TGTGCCAGCAGACTCACAGGGGGCTTGAGCACCTTC
CASRLTGGLSTF
>TRBV7-3|TRBJ2-1|.|13|few
TGTGCCAGCAGCTTAGGTTGGGGGAATGAGCAGTTCTTC
CASSLGWGNEQFF
>TRBV7-3|TRBJ1-2|.|14|.
TGTGCCAGCAGCGCGAACCGGGACGACTATGGCTACACCTTC
CASSANRDDYGYTF
>TRBV6-1|TRBJ1-1|.|13|few
TGTGCCAGCAGTGAAGTTGGAAACACTGAAGCTTTCTTT
CASSEVGNTEAFF
>TRBV25-1|TRBJ2-7|.|15|.
TGTACCAGCAGTGAAACTGGGCCAGGATCCTACGAGCAGTACTTC
CTSSETGPGSYEQYF
>TRBV7-2|TRBJ2-2|.|17|few
TGTGCCAGCAGCTTACCGGGTGGGAGATCGAGCACCGGGGAGCTGTTTTTT
CASSLPGGRSSTGELFF
>TRBV7-6|TRBJ2-1|TRBD1|16|once
TGTGCCAGCAGCCCCGCCACCGGGACAGGGGGCCGTGAGCAGTTCTTC
CASSPATGTGGREQFF
>TRBV20-1|TRBJ2-3|TRBD2|15|few
TGCAGTGCTAGGGGAGCGGGGGGGCGGGCAGATACGCAGTATTTT
CSARGAGGRADTQYF
>TRBV5-1|TRBJ2-7|.|14|few
TGCGCCAGCAGCCGCGCCAGCAACTCCTACGAGCAGTACTTC
CASSRASNSYEQYF
>TRBV21-1|TRBJ2-4|.|17|many
TGTGCCAGCAGCAAAGCTGGGCAGATACTAGCCAAAAACATTCAGTACTTC
CASSKAGQILAKNIQYF
>TRBV9|TRBJ2-3|TRBD2|17|few
TGTGCCAGCAGCGTAGCTAGTGGACTAGCGGGGGAGGATACGCAGTATTTT
CASSVASGLAGEDTQYF
>TRBV6-1|TRBJ2-5|.|13|.
TGTGCCAGCACTCTTGGGCAGCAAGAGACCCAGTACTTC
CASTLGQQETQYF
>TRBV5-1|TRBJ2-1|TRBD2|16|.
TGCGCCAGCAGCTTCTCGGCGGGGGGCTCCTACAATGAGCAGTTCTTC
CASSFSAGGSYNEQFF
>TRBV5-1|TRBJ2-3|TRBD1|16|.
TGCGCCAGCAGCTTGGTAGCGACAGGGGACACAGATACGCAGTATTTT
CASSLVATGDTDTQYF
>TRBV7-2|TRBJ1-3|.|17|.
TGTGCCAGCAGCTTAATAGGCTATGGGGGATCGGGAAACACCATATATTTT
CASSLIGYGGSGNTIYF
>TRBV5-1|TRBJ1-6|.|15|.
TGCGCCAGCAGCTTGGAGCCGACACCAAATTCACCCCTCCACTTT
CASSLEPTPNSPLHF
>TRBV12-3/TRBV12-4|TRBJ1-2|TRBD1|13|few
TGTGCCGGCAGTCCCGGACAGGGTTATGGCTACACCTTC
CAGSPGQGYGYTF
>TRBV30|TRBJ1-4|.|16|few
TGTGCCTGGAGTCGGGGTAGATTGGAAAGGAATGAAAAACTGTTTTTT
CAWSRGRLERNEKLFF
>TRBV6-5|TRBJ2-1|TRBD1|14|.
TGTGCCAGCAGCCCCGGACAGGGTTCGTGGGAGCAGTTCTTC
CASSPGQGSWEQFF
>TRBV18|TRBJ2-3|.|16|.
TGTGCCAGCTCACCACCCCCGGGAACCTCTGGAGATACGCAGTATTTT
CASSPPPGTSGDTQYF
>TRBV5-1|TRBJ2-2|.|15|.
TGCGCCAGCAGCTTGACGGCAGGGCACGCCGGGGAGCTGTTTTTT
CASSLTAGHAGELFF
>TRBV3-1|TRBJ1-2|.|13|once
TGTGCCAGCAGCCGACGTCCGGCCTATGGCTACACCTTC
CASSRRPAYGYTF
>TRBV4-2|TRBJ2-3|.|21|.
TGTGCCAGCAGCCATAATAGGGGGGGGGGCAACCAGGCCGTAGACACAGATACGCAGTATTTT
CASSHNRGGGNQAVDTDTQYF
>TRBV7-9|TRBJ2-1|.|17|few
TGTGCCAGCAGCTTGGTTCGCGGACTGATTTTGCTTGATGAGCAGTTCTTC
CASSLVRGLILLDEQFF
>TRBV5-6|TRBJ2-7|TRBD1|16|few
TGTGCCAGCAGCTTATTCTCAGGACAGGGGTTCATCGAGCAGTACTTC
CASSLFSGQGFIEQYF
>TRBV7-3|TRBJ2-5|TRBD2|16|.
TGTGCCAGCAGCCCCAGACCAGCGGGAGCCGAAGAGACCCAGTACTTC
CASSPRPAGAEETQYF
>TRBV20-1|TRBJ1-2|.|13|many
TGCAGTGCTAGAAAGGACGCGACCTATGGCTACACCTTC
CSARKDATYGYTF
>TRBV6-2/TRBV6-3|TRBJ2-5|.|13|.
TGTGCCAGCACCCCTGCTGGGGCAGAGACCCAGTACTTC
CASTPAGAETQYF
>TRBV12-3/TRBV12-4|TRBJ2-7|TRBD1|13|.
TGTGCCAGCAGCGCCGGACAGGTCTACGAGCAGTACTTC
CASSAGQVYEQYF
>TRBV6-5|TRBJ2-1|TRBD2|16|.
TGTGCCAGCAGTTCACCAGCGGGACTAACCTACAATGAGCAGTTCTTC
CASSSPAGLTYNEQFF
>TRBV27|TRBJ1-1|TRBD1|14|few
TGTGCCAGCAGTTCGACCCAGGGGGCAGGAGGGGCTTTCTTT
CASSSTQGAGGAFF
>TRBV5-1|TRBJ2-5|TRBD1|16|few
TGCGCCAGCAGCTTGATTTTGGGACAGAGTCAAGAGACCCAGTACTTC
CASSLILGQSQETQYF
>TRBV6-2/TRBV6-3|TRBJ2-7|TRBD2|13|.
TGTGCCGCTCGGACTAGCGGGAGTTACGAGCAGTACTTC
CAARTSGSYEQYF
>TRBV3-1|TRBJ2-5|.|16|few
TGTGCCAGCAGCCAAACTACAGGTCCGTTAGGGGAGACCCAGTACTTC
CASSQTTGPLGETQYF